This T cell receptor (beta chain) was sequenced during a study of T cell changes during pregnancy in multiple sclerosis (dated by TCRdb to the late 2010s). Context from the whole study: The study looked at changes in the T cell repertoire across pregnancy in women with multiple sclerosis.

The library relied on the immunoSEQ multiplex PCR assay. Drawn from immuneACCESS, this table holds only the in-frame rearrangements with V and J called that TCRdb kept. Clones are partly lost; checked studies trace under half to an unresolved V gene and leave the rest unexplained. The sample profile shows 79,000 or so clones; 80% to 90% of them were found once. The ten largest account for about 3.5% of the sample. To note about this clone: The antigen it binds to is not known. Nothing much larger sits one base from this clone, and base qualities are not available.

From V the trimming removes 5 bases and from J it removes 5 bases, while the gene matches leave 13 bases of the junction unaccounted for. Including the terminal cysteine and phenylalanine, the CDR3 comprises 16 residues. Only CDR3 DNA is held: 48 bases, read in frame from base 1. For CDR1 and CDR2, the germline V gene (reference sequence) lists SSHAT and FNYEAQ. The sequence links TRBV7-7 to TRBJ2-7; 9 bases in the junction line up with TRBD2. This TCR was sampled from a female donor with multiple sclerosis, enrolled in a pregnancy study. Sample: peripheral blood, taken before pregnancy. The CDR3 protein sequence reads: CASSPLTGTSIHEQYF. The nucleotides read TGTGCCAGCAGCCCGTTGACCGGGACTAGCATCCACGAGCAGTACTTC.